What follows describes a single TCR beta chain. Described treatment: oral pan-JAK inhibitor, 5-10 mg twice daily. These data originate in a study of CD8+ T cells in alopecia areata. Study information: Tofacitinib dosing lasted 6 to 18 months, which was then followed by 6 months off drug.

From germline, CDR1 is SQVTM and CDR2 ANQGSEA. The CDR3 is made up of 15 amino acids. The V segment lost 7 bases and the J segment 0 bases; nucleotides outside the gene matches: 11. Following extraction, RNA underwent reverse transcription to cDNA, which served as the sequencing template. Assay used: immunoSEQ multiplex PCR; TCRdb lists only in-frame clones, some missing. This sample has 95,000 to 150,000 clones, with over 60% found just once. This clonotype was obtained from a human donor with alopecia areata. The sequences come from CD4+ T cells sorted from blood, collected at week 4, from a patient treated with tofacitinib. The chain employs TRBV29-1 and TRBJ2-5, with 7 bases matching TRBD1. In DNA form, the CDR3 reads TGCAGCGCCTCCGAGAGGACAGGTAACCAAGAGACCCAGTACTTC. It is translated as CSASERTGNQETQYF.